A single sample gave rise to the 26 T cell receptor beta chains below, sequenced in a study of CD8+ T cells in alopecia areata. Reverse transcribed after extraction, RNA yielded cDNA as the sequencing template. The data were produced by immunoSEQ multiplex PCR, yet TCRdb's version contains in-frame clones alone and is incomplete. The table records 150,000 or so clones, about 54% of them present only once. What was sequenced was CD4+ T cells sorted from blood. These TCRs come from a human donor in good health.

V is TRBV9 and J is TRBJ2-3; 7 bases fit TRBD2. The germline gives CDR1 SGDLS, CDR2 YYNGEE. The V segment lost 0 bases and the J segment 5 bases; nucleotides outside the gene matches: 9. This CDR3 is 16 amino acids long. CDR3 in amino acids: CASSVATAGVGDTQYF. In nucleotides, the CDR3 is TGTGCCAGCAGCGTAGCTACGGCGGGAGTTGGAGATACGCAGTATTTT.

This sequence joins TRBV18 and TRBJ2-7, with TRBD1 as a possible D gene (6 bases). CDR3 length: 15 amino acids. V dropped 0 bases and J dropped 3 bases, with 12 bases sitting between them. Germline V gene data show CDR1 as KGHSH and CDR2 as LQKENI. The CDR3 loop reads CASSPPSGVGYEQYF. The CDR3 nucleotides are TGTGCCAGCTCACCACCGTCAGGGGTCGGCTACGAGCAGTACTTC.

The rearrangement links TRBV6-1 to TRBJ2-7; no reliable D call. Deletions cut 6 bases from V and 4 bases from J, with 10 bases between. The CDR3 is 12 amino acids. CDR1 MNHNS and CDR2 SASEGT come from the germline V gene. The CDR3 loop is CASRGFLYEQYF. The DNA for the CDR3 is TGTGCCAGCAGGGGGTTTCTTTACGAGCAGTACTTC.

This clone was recorded a few times. The chain joins TRBV5-4 to TRBJ2-1; 9 bases fit TRBD1. Germline V gene sequence: CDR1 SGHNT, CDR2 YYREEE (reference sequence). V was pared by 4 bases and J by 9 bases, with 8 bases of the junction left unmatched. The CDR3 length is 14 residues. CDR3: CASSRGQGRREQFF. The DNA of the CDR3 is TGTGCCAGCAGCCGGGGACAGGGCCGCCGTGAGCAGTTCTTC.

The rearrangement links TRBV6-5 to TRBJ1-5; tentatively, D is TRBD1 (5 bases). CDR1 is MNHEY, CDR2 SVGAGI, per germline. V was trimmed by 7 bases and J by 3 bases, leaving 16 bases between them. The CDR3 runs to 15 residues. The CDR3 DNA reads TGTGCCAGCAATTCTAGGTGGGGGAACAATCAGCCCCAGCATTTT. Translated: CASNSRWGNNQPQHF.

This sequence joins TRBV5-4 and TRBJ2-1; 8 bases line up with TRBD1. The CDR3 loop spans 15 amino acids. Germline V gene lookup returns CDR1 SGHNT and CDR2 YYREEE (reference sequence). The ends lost 4 bases at V and 5 bases at J; junction bases unmatched: 8. The CDR3 reads CASSPGQGRDNEQFF. As DNA, the CDR3 is TGTGCCAGCAGCCCTGGACAGGGAAGGGACAATGAGCAGTTCTTC.

The CDR3 DNA sequence: TGTGCCAGTGAGGAGGGGAACACCGGGGAGCTGTTTTTT. Translation: CASEEGNTGELFF. This chain links TRBV19 with TRBJ2-2; weak D call: TRBD2 (6 bases). Trimming shortened V by 8 bases and J by 1 base, and 8 bases separated the two germline ends. The CDR3 has 13 residues. CDR1 and CDR2 from the germline V gene are LNHDA and SQIVND (reference sequence).

V gene TRBV30 combines with J gene TRBJ1-1, with TRBD1 matching over 7 bases. The CDR3 runs to 13 residues. V trimming: 5 bases; J trimming: 1 base; junction bases outside the gene matches: 4. The germline CDR1 and CDR2 sequences are GTSNPN and SVGIG (reference sequence). CDR3 region: CAWQGQPNTEAFF. DNA of the CDR3: TGTGCCTGGCAGGGACAGCCGAACACTGAAGCTTTCTTT.

This chain connects TRBV29-1 to TRBJ1-3; D gene unclear. With 4 bases removed from V and 0 bases from J, the gap between germline ends came to 10 bases. Germline assignment: CDR1 SQVTM and CDR2 ANQGSEA. The CDR3 is 14 amino acids. CDR3 sequence reads: CSVADGSSGNTIYF. CDR3 DNA sequence: TGCAGCGTTGCCGACGGCAGCTCTGGAAACACCATATATTTT.

The rearrangement links TRBV7-2 to TRBJ2-5, with D unclear. Germline CDR1 SGHTA, CDR2 FQGNSA. V dropped 5 bases and J dropped 4 bases, with 11 bases sitting between them. The CDR3 sequence is 13 residues long. The CDR3 nucleotides are TGTGCCAGCAGCCAACGCACAAGAGAGACCCAGTACTTC. Amino acid sequence: CASSQRTRETQYF.

The V and J genes are TRBV6-5 and TRBJ1-2; D gene unclear. V dropped 1 base and J dropped 2 bases, with 14 bases sitting between them. The germline gives CDR1 MNHEY, CDR2 SVGAGI. The CDR3 runs to 16 residues. The CDR3 DNA follows: TGTGCCAGCAGTTACTTGACGGCAGGCCTCAACTATGGCTACACCTTC. Translated: CASSYLTAGLNYGYTF.

This clone was detected only a few times. The chain carries TRBV25-1 and TRBJ2-5; 8 bases are a match to TRBD2. The trim removed 3 bases at V and 5 bases at J, leaving 8 bases unmatched. CDR1 is MGHDK and CDR2 is SYGVNS in the germline V gene. This CDR3 has 15 residues. The CDR3 region has the DNA TGTGCCAGCAGTGAGTACAGCGGGAGCAGGGAGACCCAGTACTTC. This translates into CASSEYSGSRETQYF.

CDR3 nucleotide sequence: TGTGCCAGCACCCTACCCCCCGGAGCTAAGCAGTACTTC. As protein: CASTLPPGAKQYF. The rearrangement uses TRBV7-8 and TRBJ2-7; D gene uncertain. The CDR3 is 13 amino acids. Per the germline V gene, CDR1 is SGHVS and CDR2 is FQNEAQ. The V and J ends lost 7 bases and 8 bases respectively, with 18 bases between them.

This sequence joins TRBV5-1 and TRBJ2-1, with D perhaps TRBD2 (5 bases). Looked up from germline, CDR1 is SGHRS and CDR2 is YFSETQ. CDR3 size: 17 residues. Trimming shortened V by 3 bases and J by 8 bases, and 24 bases separated the two germline ends. CDR3 protein: CASSSSQVAVVRDEQFF. DNA for the CDR3: TGCGCCAGCAGCTCATCCCAAGTTGCCGTCGTGAGGGATGAGCAGTTCTTC.

This clone was recorded only once. The rearrangement uses TRBV28 and TRBJ2-1, with 10 bases fitting TRBD2. This CDR3 region has 15 residues. Germline V gene lookup returns CDR1 MDHEN and CDR2 SYDVKM. The V gene end was trimmed by 1 base and the J gene end by 6 bases; junction bases not matched to a gene: 3. The CDR3 sequence: CASSLSSGRVNEQFF. The CDR3 nucleotides read TGTGCCAGCAGTTTATCTAGCGGGAGAGTCAATGAGCAGTTCTTC.

The chain employs TRBV4-1 and TRBJ2-6; 7 nucleotides agree with TRBD1. V gave up 4 bases and J gave up 0 bases; unmatched junction bases: 6. Germline V gene lookup returns CDR1 MGHRA and CDR2 YSYEKL. This CDR3 comprises 17 residues. In DNA form, the CDR3 reads TGCGCCAGCAGCCTAGGACAGGAGATCTCTGGGGCCAACGTCCTGACTTTC. Protein sequence: CASSLGQEISGANVLTF.

The V gene is TRBV6-5, the J gene TRBJ1-1, with 8 bases identical to TRBD1. The CDR3 has 15 residues. The germline V gene encodes CDR1 MNHEY and CDR2 SVGAGI. With V trimmed by 8 bases and J by 3 bases, 11 bases remained unmatched. The chain's CDR3 is CASWGQGAGDTEAFF. CDR3 DNA sequence: TGTGCCAGCTGGGGGCAGGGGGCCGGGGACACTGAAGCTTTCTTT.

The table lists this clone with a count of one. This chain links TRBV6-6 with TRBJ2-7, with D hard to call. CDR3 length equals 15 residues. V was cut by 6 bases and J by 4 bases, with 19 bases left in between. Per the germline V gene, CDR1 is MNHNY and CDR2 is SVGAGI (reference sequence). The CDR3, as DNA: TGTGCCAGCAGCTCCGGTCTTCGGCTCCTATACGAGCAGTACTTC. Translated, it gives CASSSGLRLLYEQYF.

The chain is built from TRBV5-4 and TRBJ2-7; the D gene is possibly TRBD2 (5 bases). The CDR3 length is 15 residues. CDR1 SGHNT and CDR2 YYREEE come from the germline V gene (reference sequence). V lost 0 bases to trimming and J lost 6 bases, with 16 bases between them. CDR3 sequence (DNA): TGTGCCAGCAGCTTGGCGGGGATTGGGCAACTCGAGCAGTACTTC. Its protein product is CASSLAGIGQLEQYF.

CDR3 amino acids: CASRGIGTEAFF. The CDR3 bases are TGCGCCAGCAGGGGGATCGGCACTGAAGCTTTCTTT. This chain uses TRBV4-1 with TRBJ1-1; D not certain. The CDR3 loop spans 12 amino acids. The germline gives CDR1 MGHRA, CDR2 YSYEKL. V was trimmed by 6 bases and J by 4 bases, leaving 9 bases between them.

This clone was observed a single time. This rearrangement joins TRBV6-5 to TRBJ1-2; 7 nucleotides match TRBD1. Germline V CDR1 and CDR2: MNHEY, SVGAGI. The CDR3 consists of 14 residues. With 7 bases clipped from V and 4 bases from J, the junction kept 9 bases outside the gene matches. DNA of the CDR3: TGTGCCAGCACCAGACAGGGCAAGGGCTATGGCTACACCTTC. It is translated as CASTRQGKGYGYTF.

This clone occurred a few times. The genes are TRBV19 and TRBJ2-4; D gene unclear. CDR1 and CDR2 (germline): LNHDA, SQIVND (reference sequence). Trimming shortened V by 0 bases and J by 9 bases, and 9 bases separated the two germline ends. The CDR3 extends over 13 amino acids. The CDR3 DNA reads TGTGCCAGTAGTATAGAGGGCAGGTCCATTCAGTACTTC. It codes for CASSIEGRSIQYF.

CDR3: CASSQGQGNYGYTF. In DNA, the CDR3 is TGTGCCAGCAGTCAAGGACAGGGCAACTATGGCTACACCTTC. The chain has TRBV5-6 and TRBJ1-2, with 8 bases fitting TRBD1. The CDR3 totals 14 residues. The V gene's germline CDR1 is SGHDT and CDR2 YYEEEE. With 5 bases clipped from V and 2 bases from J, the junction kept 5 bases outside the gene matches.

The V call is TRBV28, the J call TRBJ2-7, with 8 bases identical to TRBD2. The CDR3 loop spans 14 amino acids. CDR1 is MDHEN, CDR2 SYDVKM, per germline. V was pared by 6 bases and J by 5 bases, with 9 bases of the junction left unmatched. Written as DNA, the CDR3 is TGTGCCAGCAGGCCGGGTTTAGCGGGACACGAGCAGTACTTC. This gives the protein CASRPGLAGHEQYF.

The V call is TRBV4-1, the J call TRBJ2-4; D possibly corresponds to TRBD2 (6 bases). With 4 bases removed from V and 0 bases from J, the gap between germline ends came to 19 bases. Per the germline V gene, CDR1 is MGHRA and CDR2 is YSYEKL. This CDR3 is 18 amino acids long. The CDR3 bases are TGCGCCAGCAGCCTCGGACGGAGGGTGGACCTAGCCAAAAACATTCAGTACTTC. It codes for CASSLGRRVDLAKNIQYF.

V usage is TRBV7-9 and J usage is TRBJ2-1; 8 bases are a match to TRBD2. The CDR3 runs 14 residues. Germline loops: CDR1 SEHNR, CDR2 FQNEAQ (reference sequence). The ends lost 3 bases at V and 8 bases at J; junction bases unmatched: 6. The CDR3 spells CASSLSGLAHEQFF. CDR3 bases: TGTGCCAGCAGCTTGTCCGGACTAGCCCATGAGCAGTTCTTC.